One sample yielded the 19 T cell receptor beta chains listed below, sequenced in a study of T cells in Graves' hyperthyroidism and ophthalmopathy. Researchers took RNA transcripts and amplified the TCR beta CDR3 regions from them. During a first-round RT-PCR of the TCR CDR3, the HTBI primer set was used. From the multiplex PCR reads, TCRdb called clonotypes with MiXCR, one entry per CDR3 protein. This sample yields fewer than 800,000 distinct CDR3 sequences, of which about 17% are seen a single time; around 7.7% belongs to the top ten. The sample comprised blood. The receptors stem from a man between 18 and 29 years old with Graves' hyperthyroidism.

CDR3 in DNA: TGTGCCTGGAGTCCTAGCGCCTACAATGAGCAGTTCTTC. Protein sequence: CAWSPSAYNEQFF. The chain combines TRBV30 with TRBJ2-1, with D possibly TRBD2 on 6 matching bases. From germline, CDR1 is GTSNPN and CDR2 SVGIG (reference sequence). The V end was cut by 2 bases, the J end by 2 bases, with 7 bases between. The CDR3 is made up of 13 amino acids.

Only a few counts were recorded for this clonotype. The J gene is TRBJ2-7, the V gene TRBV20-1, with D possibly TRBD1 on 6 matching bases. The V end was cut by 5 bases, the J end by 6 bases, with 20 bases between. This CDR3 region has 14 residues. The germline V gene has CDR1 DFQATT and CDR2 SNEGSKA (reference sequence). CDR3 nucleotides: TGCAGTGCTTACGACAGGCTAAGTCGCAGCGAGCAGTACTTC. Protein sequence: CSAYDRLSRSEQYF.

In its sample, this clonotype was seen a few times. The chain carries TRBV30 and TRBJ2-6; tentatively, D is TRBD1 (6 bases). The V end lost 1 base, the J end lost 4 bases, and 8 bases lay between the germline ends. Germline V gene lookup returns CDR1 GTSNPN and CDR2 SVGIG (reference sequence). CDR3 length: 14 amino acids. The CDR3 loop reads CAWSGGQGANVLTF. Written as DNA, the CDR3 is TGTGCCTGGAGTGGGGGGCAGGGGGCCAACGTCCTGACTTTC. Full variable domain (outside the CDR3, taken from reference TRBV30 and TRBJ2-6): SQTIHQWPATLVQPVGSPLSLECTVEGTSNPNLYWYRQAAGRGLQLLFYSVGIGQISSEVPQNLSASRPQDRQFILSSKKLLLSDSGFYLCAWSGGQGANVLTFGAGSRLTVL.

This clonotype was counted at least ten times. The chain couples TRBV29-1 to TRBJ2-7; D perhaps matches TRBD1 (6 bases). The V gene lost 6 bases and the J gene lost 2 bases, with 11 bases spanning the gap. Per germline, CDR1 SQVTM and CDR2 ANQGSEA. The CDR3 is 12 residues long. The CDR3, as DNA: TGCAGCGTATCGGACAGAACCTACGAGCAGTACTTC. It is translated as CSVSDRTYEQYF.

This clonotype was counted ten times or more. The germline gene is not matched at one end of the junction; a read error may be the cause. The CDR3 loop is CASTQRGPYNEQFF. In DNA, the CDR3 is TGTGCCAGCACCCAACGGGGACCCTACAATGAGCAGTTCTTC. The chain uses TRBV3-1 and TRBJ2-1, with D perhaps given as TRBD1 or TRBD2 (5 bases each). The CDR3 sequence is 14 residues long. The germline CDR1 and CDR2 sequences are LGHDT and YNNKEL (reference sequence).

This clonotype has more than one count but fewer than ten. The chain couples TRBV6-2 or TRBV6-3 to TRBJ2-6; no clear D. V lost 6 bases, J lost 3 bases, and 15 bases lay in between. The CDR3 contains 16 residues. In germline, CDR1 is MNHEY, CDR2 SVGEGT. The CDR3 sequence: CASSRPGWGGANVLTF. In DNA form, the CDR3 reads TGTGCCAGCAGCCGGCCCGGGTGGGGTGGGGCCAACGTCCTGACTTTC.

This clonotype has more than one count but fewer than ten. The chain is built from TRBV6-1 and TRBJ2-2; 7 nucleotides align to TRBD2. Germline V gene data show CDR1 as MNHNS and CDR2 as SASEGT. Trimming at V came to 0 bases and at J to 6 bases, leaving 1 base not matched to a gene. The CDR3 length is 14 residues. CDR3 coding DNA: TGTGCCAGCAGTGAAGCTCGGGGGGCCGGGGAGCTGTTTTTT. Its translation: CASSEARGAGELFF.

In this sample, this clonotype turned up many times. The chain recombines TRBV20-1 with TRBJ2-7; TRBD2 aligns across 7 bases. J was trimmed by 0 bases and V by 1 base; bases with no gene match: 0. This CDR3 is 13 amino acids long. Germline CDR1 and CDR2: DFQATT and SNEGSKA (reference sequence). The DNA of the CDR3 is TGCAGTGCTAGAGGCGGGAGCTCCTACGAGCAGTACTTC. Its protein is CSARGGSSYEQYF.

The chain employs TRBV7-2 and TRBJ1-4; D ambiguous. This CDR3 region has 14 residues. The V gene's germline CDR1 is SGHTA and CDR2 FQGNSA. Trimming took 5 bases from V and 4 from J, leaving 11 bases between them. The chain's CDR3 is CASSHDPNNEKLFF. DNA of the CDR3: TGTGCCAGCAGCCATGACCCGAATAATGAAAAACTGTTTTTT.

This clonotype showed up just a few times. V is TRBV3-1 and J is TRBJ2-5; no clear D gene. Germline lookup yields CDR1 LGHDT and CDR2 YNNKEL (reference sequence). There are 15 residues in the CDR3. V shed 1 base and J shed 5 bases, with 14 bases lying between them. The CDR3 DNA follows: TGTGCCAGCAGCCAAGGCCCCCTGGCGGTGGAGACCCAGTACTTC. Translated: CASSQGPLAVETQYF.

V is TRBV11-2 and J is TRBJ2-1, with unresolved D. Per germline, CDR1 SGHAT and CDR2 FQNNGV. Trimming pared 0 bases from V and 0 bases from J, leaving 12 bases between. The CDR3 length is 17 residues. CDR3 loop: CASSLDSRVTSYNEQFF. CDR3 bases: TGTGCCAGCAGCTTAGATTCTAGAGTGACCTCCTACAATGAGCAGTTCTTC.

This clonotype showed up just a few times. The rearrangement joins TRBV3-1 to TRBJ2-7; D perhaps matches TRBD2 (6 bases). CDR3 length: 16 amino acids. V was trimmed by 4 bases and J by 2 bases, leaving 18 bases between them. The germline CDR1 and CDR2 sequences are LGHDT and YNNKEL (reference sequence). Here the CDR3 DNA reads TGTGCCAGCAGCCCAAAACCGGGACTGTTAGCCTACGAGCAGTACTTC. Its translation is CASSPKPGLLAYEQYF.

The chain carries TRBV5-4 and TRBJ1-4; D not resolved. The CDR3 consists of 14 residues. Germline-derived CDR1 and CDR2 are SGHNT and YYREEE (reference sequence). V was trimmed by 5 bases and J by 0 bases, leaving 8 bases between them. CDR3 sequence: CASSTKATNEKLFF. The CDR3 DNA reads as TGTGCCAGCAGTACCAAGGCAACTAATGAAAAACTGTTTTTT.

This clonotype came up many times. The gene calls are TRBV28 and TRBJ2-7; 9 bases are shared with TRBD1. Germline V CDR1 and CDR2: MDHEN, SYDVKM. This CDR3 has 14 residues. Losses at the gene ends were 5 bases for V and 7 bases for J; bases not matched to a gene: 9. The CDR3 is CASSEQGATGEQYF. The CDR3 nucleotides read TGTGCCAGCAGTGAACAGGGGGCGACGGGGGAGCAGTACTTC.

This clonotype was detected ten times or more. The chain carries TRBV6-1 and TRBJ2-3; D tentatively reads TRBD1 or TRBD2 (5 bases each). V lost 3 bases and J lost 2, with 15 bases in between. Germline loops: CDR1 MNHNS, CDR2 SASEGT. The CDR3 contains 16 residues. CDR3 coding DNA: TGTGCCAGCAGTGACGACTATCCCAGGGCCACAGATACGCAGTATTTT. This codes for CASSDDYPRATDTQYF.

In this sample, this clonotype turned up a few times. The V call is TRBV5-4, the J call TRBJ1-4, with a tentative D call TRBD1 (5 bases). The CDR3 extends over 15 amino acids. Trimming took off 3 bases at V and 7 bases at J, with 16 bases between the two ends. CDR1 and CDR2 (germline): SGHNT, YYREEE (reference sequence). The CDR3 nucleotides read TGTGCCAGCAGCTATAAAAAGGGGTCGGGTGAAAAACTGTTTTTT. Protein sequence: CASSYKKGSGEKLFF.

This clonotype was observed a few times. The chain is built from TRBV3-1 and TRBJ2-2; TRBD2 matches at 15 bases. Germline V gene sequence: CDR1 LGHDT, CDR2 YNNKEL (reference sequence). The CDR3 is made up of 17 amino acids. J was trimmed by 9 bases and V by 0 bases; bases with no gene match: 5. CDR3 sequence: CASSQDGLAGGNRELFF. CDR3 coding DNA: TGTGCCAGCAGCCAAGATGGACTAGCGGGAGGGAACCGGGAGCTGTTTTTT.

A word on this clonotype: This may be a read error, as it is one base from a much larger clone. The rearrangement joins TRBV3-1 to TRBJ2-7; D may be TRBD2 (5 bases). Trimming took 1 base from V and 9 from J, leaving 13 bases between them. CDR3 length: 13 residues. The germline gives CDR1 LGHDT, CDR2 YNNKEL (reference sequence). In DNA, the CDR3 is TGTGCCAGCAGCCAAGTTTTGGGAAGCGGGCAGTACTTC. Amino acids: CASSQVLGSGQYF.

This clonotype has only a few counts. The CDR3 region is CASSFQWGIGETQYF. The CDR3 coding sequence is TGCGCCAGCAGCTTCCAATGGGGGATCGGAGAGACCCAGTACTTC. V and J are TRBV5-1 and TRBJ2-5; D tentatively reads TRBD1 or TRBD2 (5 bases each). The germline V gene has CDR1 SGHRS and CDR2 YFSETQ. The CDR3 extends over 15 amino acids. The V end lost 2 bases, the J end lost 4 bases, and 15 bases lay between the germline ends.